A single sample is the source of the 10 T cell receptor beta chains below, sequenced in a study of CD4+ T cells in melanoma (dated by TCRdb to the early 2020s). The library relied on the immunoSEQ multiplex PCR assay. In TCRdb, the immuneACCESS table is reduced to in-frame sequences with V and J assigned. These tables do not hold every clone; where another copy was compared, an unresolved V gene accounts for under half, and the others remain unexplained. This sample is represented by about 4,800 clones; 55% to 80% of them were singletons. Clones ranked in the top ten supply about 26% of the sample. Material for sequencing was cells from a culture (not recorded whether cultured in vitro). The receptors come from a human donor with melanoma.

The chain employs TRBV4-2 and TRBJ2-7, with 10 bases fitting TRBD1. Germline loops: CDR1 LGHNA, CDR2 YNFKEQ. The CDR3 contains 15 residues. With 3 bases clipped from V and 1 base from J, the junction kept 3 bases outside the gene matches. CDR3 in amino acids: CASSHRDRGSYEQYF. The CDR3 DNA reads TGTGCCAGCAGCCACCGGGACAGGGGTTCCTACGAGCAGTACTTC.

This clone was recorded a few times. The genes are TRBV6-6 and TRBJ2-1; no firm D call. Germline V gene data show CDR1 as MNHNY and CDR2 as SVGAGI (reference sequence). Trimming pared 5 bases from V and 9 bases from J, leaving 14 bases between. This CDR3 region has 13 residues. The CDR3 sequence: CASSPSVSTEQFF. CDR3 DNA sequence: TGTGCCAGCAGTCCGTCAGTCTCCACTGAGCAGTTCTTC.

This clone is a singleton in its sample. The V and J genes are TRBV18 and TRBJ1-1, with 8 positions matching TRBD1. J was trimmed by 6 bases and V by 3 bases; bases with no gene match: 12. Germline V lookup: CDR1 KGHSH, CDR2 LQKENI. The CDR3 is 16 amino acids. The chain's CDR3 is CASSPLRQGARSEAFF. In DNA, the CDR3 is TGTGCCAGCTCACCGTTACGTCAGGGGGCGAGGTCTGAAGCTTTCTTT. The complete variable domain, with remaining parts taken from reference TRBV18 and TRBJ1-1, reads NAGVMQNPRHLVRRRGQEARLRCSPMKGHSHVYWYRQLPEEGLKFMVYLQKENIIDESGMPKERFSAEFPKEGPSILRIQQVVRGDSAAYFCASSPLRQGARSEAFFGQGTRLTVV.

This chain uses TRBV5-1 with TRBJ1-1, with TRBD1 matching over 9 bases. The CDR3 runs 15 residues. V was pared by 7 bases and J by 1 base, with 8 bases of the junction left unmatched. Germline V gene lookup returns CDR1 SGHRS and CDR2 YFSETQ. CDR3 residues: CASQRDRVGNTEAFF. The DNA of the CDR3 is TGCGCCAGCCAGCGGGACAGGGTGGGGAACACTGAAGCTTTCTTT.

This chain links TRBV9 with TRBJ1-2, with 7 bases aligning to TRBD1. Per germline, CDR1 SGDLS and CDR2 YYNGEE. V shed 4 bases and J 5 bases; nucleotides not matched to a gene: 11. The CDR3 runs 15 residues. CDR3 sequence reads: CASSIGQAFGYGYTF. The CDR3 region has the DNA TGTGCCAGCAGCATTGGACAGGCGTTTGGTTATGGCTACACCTTC.

This clone is medium-sized. The rearrangement uses TRBV9 and TRBJ2-1; the D gene is possibly TRBD1 (6 bases). The V end was cut by 4 bases, the J end by 8 bases, with 19 bases between. This CDR3 contains 15 residues. The germline CDR1 and CDR2 sequences are SGDLS and YYNGEE. DNA for the CDR3: TGTGCCAGCAGCTTAACCAACAGGGAAGAGGATGAGCAGTTCTTC. It specifies CASSLTNREEDEQFF.

This chain links TRBV2 with TRBJ2-4; D remains unclear. The CDR3 spans 13 residues. CDR1 is SNHLY, CDR2 FYNNEI, per germline. The germline V and J ends were trimmed by 1 base and 5 bases, with 6 bases remaining between them. CDR3 DNA sequence: TGTGCCAGCAGTGAAGGAAGGGAAAACATTCAGTACTTC. Translating it yields CASSEGRENIQYF.

The chain is built from TRBV6-2 or TRBV6-3 and TRBJ2-7; D unclear. CDR1 and CDR2 (germline): MNHEY, SVGEGT. The germline V and J ends were trimmed by 2 bases and 6 bases, with 20 bases remaining between them. The CDR3 has 16 amino acids. CDR3 in DNA: TGTGCCAGCAGTTACCCCCCACAAACACTGGAGTTCGAGCAGTACTTC. Its protein is CASSYPPQTLEFEQYF.

This chain links TRBV3-1 (or the pseudogene TRBV3-2) with TRBJ2-5; 9 bases are a match to TRBD1. Germline V gene lookup returns CDR1 LGHDT and CDR2 YNNKEL (reference sequence). Trimming took 3 bases from V and 5 from J; bases not matched to a gene: 10. This CDR3 is built from 16 residues. DNA for the CDR3: TGTGCCAGCAGCCACACGACAGGGGGTTTCCGGGAGACCCAGTACTTC. Amino acid sequence: CASSHTTGGFRETQYF.

V is TRBV6-1 and J is TRBJ2-2; 7 bases line up with TRBD2. The CDR3 consists of 14 residues. The trim removed 2 bases at V and 5 bases at J, leaving 2 bases unmatched. Germline CDR1 is MNHNS and CDR2 is SASEGT. The CDR3 coding sequence is TGTGCCAGCAGTGAACTAGCGGTGACCGGGGAGCTGTTTTTT. Its protein product is CASSELAVTGELFF.